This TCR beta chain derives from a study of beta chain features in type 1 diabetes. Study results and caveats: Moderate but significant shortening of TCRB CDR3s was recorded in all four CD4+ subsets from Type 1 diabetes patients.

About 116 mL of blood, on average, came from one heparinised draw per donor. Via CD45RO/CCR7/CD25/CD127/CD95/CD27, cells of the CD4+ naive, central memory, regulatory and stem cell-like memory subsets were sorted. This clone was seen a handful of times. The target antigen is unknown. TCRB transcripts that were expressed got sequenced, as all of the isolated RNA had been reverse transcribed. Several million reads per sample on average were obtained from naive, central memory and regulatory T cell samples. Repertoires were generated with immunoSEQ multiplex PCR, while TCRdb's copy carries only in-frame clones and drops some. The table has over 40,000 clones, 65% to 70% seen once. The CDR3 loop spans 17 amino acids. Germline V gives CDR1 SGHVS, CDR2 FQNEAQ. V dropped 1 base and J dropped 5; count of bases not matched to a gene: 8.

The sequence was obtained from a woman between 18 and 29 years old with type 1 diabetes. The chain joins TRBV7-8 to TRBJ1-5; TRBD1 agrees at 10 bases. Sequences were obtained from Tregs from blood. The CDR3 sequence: CASSLVGGTGVYQPQHF. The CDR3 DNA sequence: TGTGCCAGCAGCTTAGTTGGGGGGACAGGGGTTTATCAGCCCCAGCATTTT.